This TCR beta chain came from a study of CD4 T cells in relation to SARS-CoV-2 and coronaviruses. Study summary: Two subjects were Hispanic; patients were under 10 males and a handful of females.

There are 15 residues in the CDR3. In germline, CDR1 is KGHSH, CDR2 LQKENI. The V end lost 1 base, the J end lost 2 bases, and 12 bases lay between the germline ends. Worth noting for this clone: Its antigen is currently unknown.

Survey-level TCR-beta sequencing used DNA from CEF-cultured naive and memory CD4+ T cells. Assay used: immunoSEQ multiplex PCR; TCRdb lists only in-frame clones, some missing. The sample includes tens of thousands of clones, nearly 85% seen only once; the top ten take roughly 1.2%. The chain has TRBV18 and TRBJ2-7, with D possibly TRBD1 on 6 matching bases. The sequence came from an adult with COVID-19. Material: naive CD4+ T cells from PBMCs, cultured in vitro. The subset was: naive CD4+ T cells isolated by negative enrichment. The CDR3: CASSPQGDLPYEQYF. CDR3 nucleotides: TGTGCCAGCTCACCACAGGGGGACCTGCCCTACGAGCAGTACTTC. The full variable domain, in which reference TRBV18 and TRBJ2-7 provide the parts outside the CDR3, is NAGVMQNPRHLVRRRGQEARLRCSPMKGHSHVYWYRQLPEEGLKFMVYLQKENIIDESGMPKERFSAEFPKEGPSILRIQQVVRGDSAAYFCASSPQGDLPYEQYFGPGTRLTVT.